In its sample, the clone carrying this T cell receptor (beta chain) was seen once. Its antigen remains unknown. This CDR3 is 13 amino acids long. V lost 5 bases and J 7 bases, leaving 14 bases between the germline ends. Amplified material comprised TCR beta CDR3 regions derived from RNA transcripts. The first round was an RT-PCR with HTBI primers, and the second round was a multiplex PCR. TCRdb ran MiXCR on the multiplex PCR reads and lists one entry per CDR3 protein. The sample lists 200,000 to 300,000 distinct CDR3 sequences; less than 55% were seen once. The data belong to a study of Graves' ophthalmopathy and Graves' hyperthyroidism. About the study: Peripheral blood sampling occurred at initial diagnosis, before any treatment.

Exclusion criteria comprised other autoimmune diseases, uncontrolled infections, pregnancy or lactation in patients. Study conclusions and caveats: The majority of expanded thyroid clonotypes above 0.001 frequency also occurred in blood. For separating ophthalmopathy from stable hyperthyroidism, a 13-signature model gave 85% to 90% sensitivity and 75% to 83% specificity.

Sequenced sample: peripheral blood. The chain uses TRBV12-3 or TRBV12-4 and TRBJ1-2; D may be TRBD1 (5 bases). The TCR comes from an adult man with Graves' ophthalmopathy. The CDR3, as DNA: TGTGCCAGCAGTGCGGGGGAAGGTGTTGGCTACACCTTC. Amino acid sequence: CASSAGEGVGYTF.